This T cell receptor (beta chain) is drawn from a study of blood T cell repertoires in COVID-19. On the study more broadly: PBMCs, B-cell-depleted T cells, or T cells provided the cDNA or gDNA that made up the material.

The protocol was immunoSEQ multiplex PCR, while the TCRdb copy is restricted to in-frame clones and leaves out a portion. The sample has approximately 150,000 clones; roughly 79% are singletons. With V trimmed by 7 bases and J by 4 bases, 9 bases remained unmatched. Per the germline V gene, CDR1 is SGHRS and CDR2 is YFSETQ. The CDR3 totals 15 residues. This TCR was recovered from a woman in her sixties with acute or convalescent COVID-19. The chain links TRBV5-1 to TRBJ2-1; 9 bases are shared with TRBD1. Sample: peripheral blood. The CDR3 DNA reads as TGCGCCAGCTCGCCCGGGACAGGGTGGTACAATGAGCAGTTCTTC. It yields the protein CASSPGTGWYNEQFF.